These 14 T cell receptor beta chains came from one sample sequenced in a study of identical twins listed by TCRdb under 2016. The protocol used for the library was 5' RACE. The sequencer listed for this sample is Illumina HiSeq 2000. The public reads were quality trimmed at Q25 with fastp and then assembled into clones with MiXCR by TCRdb, keeping productive beta chains. Under each unique CDR3 protein, matching rows form one entry showing the most common genes and DNA. The sample data list hundreds of thousands of distinct CDR3 sequences, and over 8.5% of these were observed just once. The ten most abundant clones make up 0.85% to 1% of the sample. In addition, the sample was reused for a study of yellow fever vaccine responses in identical twins.

Input material: PBMCs. All receptors derive from a woman between 18 and 29 years old in good health.

The V and J genes are TRBV7-9 and TRBJ2-3, with D possibly TRBD2 on 6 matching bases. This CDR3 is 17 amino acids long. The ends were cut back, 5 bases at V and 9 bases at J, with 27 bases in the middle. Germline CDR1 SEHNR, CDR2 FQNEAQ (reference sequence). CDR3 nucleotides: TGTGCCAGCAGCGCCCCCGCCTCGCGGGGCCCAACCGGAACGCAGTATTTT. Its protein product is CASSAPASRGPTGTQYF. Variable domain in full (rest from reference TRBV7-9 and TRBJ2-3): DTGVSQNPRHKITKRGQNVTFRCDPISEHNRLYWYRQTLGQGPEFLTYFQNEAQLEKSRLLSDRFSAERPKGSFSTLEIQRTEQGDSAMYLCASSAPASRGPTGTQYFGPGTRLTVL.

In this sample, this clonotype turned up many times. The chain uses TRBV5-1 and TRBJ2-7; the D gene is possibly TRBD1 (6 bases). The CDR3 has 15 residues. V lost 4 bases, J lost 3 bases, and 17 bases lay in between. The V gene's germline CDR1 is SGHRS and CDR2 YFSETQ. The CDR3 loop reads CASSPPDSYLYEQYF. In DNA, the CDR3 is TGCGCCAGCAGCCCTCCGGACAGTTATCTCTACGAGCAGTACTTC.

About this clonotype itself: The junction departs from the called germline gene at one end, perhaps through a read error. The chain links TRBV7-9 to TRBJ1-2; 8 bases fit TRBD1. The CDR3 is made up of 14 amino acids. CDR1 is SEHNR and CDR2 is FQNEAQ in the germline V gene (reference sequence). The CDR3 DNA reads TGTGCCAGCAGCATAGCAGGGACAGGTTATGGCTACACCTTC. Amino acid sequence: CASSIAGTGYGYTF.

This clonotype was seen a handful of times. This rearrangement joins TRBV6-5 to TRBJ2-7, with TRBD1 matching 10 bases. The CDR3 is 15 residues long. Trimming cost V 0 bases and J 6 bases; bases outside gene matches: 5. Germline values: CDR1 MNHEY, CDR2 SVGAGI. For the CDR3, the DNA is TGTGCCAGCAGTTACTCCGGACAGGGGGGATCCGAGCAGTACTTC. It codes for CASSYSGQGGSEQYF.

The rearrangement joins TRBV11-2 to TRBJ2-1; 13 positions agree with TRBD2. The CDR3 loop spans 18 amino acids. CDR1 is SGHAT and CDR2 is FQNNGV in the germline V gene. V was pared by 5 bases and J by 6 bases, with 13 bases of the junction left unmatched. CDR3 DNA sequence: TGTGCCAGCAGCCCAAGGACTAGCGGGAGTTCGGGTTCCAATGAGCAGTTCTTC. It encodes CASSPRTSGSSGSNEQFF.

The chain joins TRBV2 to TRBJ2-5, with D unclear. CDR3 length equals 12 residues. Germline loops: CDR1 SNHLY, CDR2 FYNNEI. V was pared by 6 bases and J by 5 bases, with 10 bases between. The CDR3 is CASSARRETQYF. DNA of the CDR3: TGTGCCAGCAGCGCCCGACGGGAGACCCAGTACTTC.

In this sample, this clonotype turned up a few times. V gene TRBV7-3 combines with J gene TRBJ2-2; D gene uncertain. Trimming removed 4 bases at V and 1 base at J, with 16 bases between. Germline CDR1 and CDR2: SGHTA and FQGTGA. The CDR3 is 17 residues long. The CDR3 is CASSYTVLKGNTGELFF. The CDR3 nucleotides are TGTGCCAGCAGCTACACCGTTCTGAAGGGGAACACCGGGGAGCTGTTTTTT.

This clonotype was seen repeatedly, ten times or more. This sequence joins TRBV9 and TRBJ2-1, with 9 bases identical to TRBD2. CDR3 size: 16 residues. In germline, CDR1 is SGDLS, CDR2 YYNGEE. V was clipped by 4 bases and J by 8 bases; unmatched bases: 13. CDR3 sequence reads: CASSPRASGTVDEQFF. Here the CDR3 DNA reads TGTGCCAGCAGCCCACGGGCTAGCGGGACGGTCGATGAGCAGTTCTTC.

This clonotype was seen ten or more times. The CDR3 region is CASSFILAGSNEQFF. CDR3 sequence (DNA): TGTGCCAGCAGTTTTATCCTAGCGGGCAGTAATGAGCAGTTCTTC. The genes are TRBV28 and TRBJ2-1, with TRBD2 identical over 8 bases. The V gene end was trimmed by 3 bases and the J gene end by 7 bases; junction bases not matched to a gene: 8. The germline gives CDR1 MDHEN, CDR2 SYDVKM. The CDR3 contains 15 residues.

This clonotype was detected only a few times. The rearrangement links TRBV12-3 or TRBV12-4 to TRBJ2-3; D is uncertain. Trimming shortened V by 6 bases and J by 6 bases, and 7 bases separated the two germline ends. The CDR3 extends over 11 amino acids. DNA for the CDR3: TGTGCCAGCAGACAAGCGGATACGCAGTATTTT. Encoded protein: CASRQADTQYF.

In its sample, this clonotype was seen a few times. The chain recombines TRBV3-1 with TRBJ2-2; TRBD2 agrees at 9 bases. Germline V gene data show CDR1 as LGHDT and CDR2 as YNNKEL (reference sequence). The V segment lost 2 bases and the J segment 2 bases; nucleotides outside the gene matches: 3. The CDR3 totals 16 residues. CDR3 coding DNA: TGTGCCAGCAGCCAAAGGGGACTAGCCAACACCGGGGAGCTGTTTTTT. This translates into CASSQRGLANTGELFF.

At least ten counts were recorded for this clonotype. The V call is TRBV6-5, the J call TRBJ2-2; D uncertain. The CDR3 is made up of 15 amino acids. Germline CDR1 reads MNHEY; CDR2 reads SVGAGI. The V gene lost 2 bases and the J gene lost 4 bases, with 11 bases spanning the gap. The CDR3 loop reads CASSYRPMGTGELFF. The CDR3 DNA reads TGTGCCAGCAGTTACAGGCCTATGGGCACCGGGGAGCTGTTTTTT.

The chain couples TRBV7-2 to TRBJ1-6, with D possibly TRBD1 on 6 matching bases. Trimming removed 1 base at V and 9 bases at J, with 13 bases between. The CDR3 is 15 amino acids. The germline V gene has CDR1 SGHTA and CDR2 FQGNSA. The CDR3 here is CASSLVTGNGSPLHF. CDR3 sequence (DNA): TGTGCCAGCAGCTTAGTCACAGGGAACGGTTCACCCCTCCACTTT.

This clonotype was observed many times. This chain joins TRBV29-1 and TRBJ2-1; D uncertain. This CDR3 contains 10 residues. Trimming left V 4 bases short and J 8 bases short, with 6 bases between. Per germline, CDR1 SQVTM and CDR2 ANQGSEA. The CDR3, as DNA: TGCAGCGTTGCGTTGGATGAGCAGTTCTTC. This encodes CSVALDEQFF.